The rows below give T cell receptor beta chains drawn from one sample of a study of glioma-infiltrating T cells. TCRdb redid the calling of the multiplex PCR reads with MiXCR, one entry per CDR3 protein. The table shows about 410,000 distinct CDR3 sequences, with less than 50% occurring only once. The sequenced material came from glioma tissue, nonneoplastic brain tissue, or PBMCs (not recorded which). These receptors came from a human donor with low-grade glioma or glioblastoma, undergoing nonglioma brain surgery, or in good health (not recorded which). Each CDR3 is given without its conserved first and last residue. The D gene is left open where the match is weak. For some rows the clone size is stated as once, few or many, or as a class when expanded; others skip it.

d_gene	v_gene	j_gene	abundance	CDR3aa
.	TRBV6-1	TRBJ2-1	many	ASSNARAGALEGYNEQF
.	TRBV2	TRBJ2-1	.	ASSVRVGDEQF
TRBD2	TRBV6-1	TRBJ2-1	.	ASSSSGDSYNEQF
.	TRBV7-2	.	.	ASSQDASETQY
TRBD1	TRBV27	TRBJ2-1	.	ASSLGGQGAYNERF
TRBD1	TRBV6-1	TRBJ2-1	many	ASRGWGQEKYNEQF
TRBD1	TRBV12-3/TRBV12-4	TRBJ1-5	.	ASTEGTGVNSNQPQH
.	TRBV20-1	TRBJ2-7	.	SASRINSAYEQY
TRBD1	TRBV27	TRBJ2-7	.	ASSLRGPTYEQY
TRBD2	TRBV24-1	TRBJ2-1	.	ATSDLSGSMSNEQF
.	TRBV27	TRBJ2-7	many	GTAVDAGRAYEQY
.	TRBV6-8	TRBJ1-5	.	ASSVRVRDCDQPKH
.	TRBV27	TRBJ1-2	many	ASSLSNTNYGYT
TRBD2	TRBV20-1	.	.	SASSSGRETQY
TRBD1	TRBV7-2	TRBJ1-1	.	ASSSRDRPSRVNTEAL
TRBD1	TRBV27	TRBJ2-7	many	ASSEHRGVSSYEQY
.	TRBV7-2	TRBJ1-1	few	ASSWDTDTEAF
.	TRBV6-2/TRBV6-3	TRBJ2-1	few	ASTLVPGHSYNEQF
.	TRBV3-1	TRBJ2-1	.	ASSNRYNEQF
.	TRBV6-5	TRBJ2-7	.	ASSRNRGYEQY
.	TRBV6-4	TRBJ1-2	.	ASSDGYYNYT
.	TRBV7-2	TRBJ1-2	.	ASSLELYGSYGYT
.	TRBV7-2	TRBJ1-6	.	ASSKQGRGSPLH
TRBD1	TRBV27	TRBJ1-5	.	ASRMTGAGQPQH
TRBD1	TRBV6-7	TRBJ2-5	few	ASSAQGQTNQETQY
TRBD2	TRBV7-2	TRBJ2-7	.	ASSLSSGRVAYEQY
TRBD2	TRBV6-2/TRBV6-3	TRBJ2-7	many	ASSYVGLLSPYEQY
.	TRBV20-1	TRBJ2-1	.	SARDDGAPGVNEQF
TRBD1	TRBV28	TRBJ2-7	.	ASRTGTGPSYEQY
.	TRBV28	TRBJ1-2	few	ASSLPFAEGYYGYT
TRBD2	TRBV4-3	TRBJ2-1	few	ASSQDSGLGRGNEQF
.	TRBV5-4	TRBJ2-1	.	ASSLGRGGNERF
.	TRBV7-9	TRBJ2-1	few	ASSLRLALNEQF
.	TRBV20-1	TRBJ2-7	.	SAPLTAGVGYEQY
.	TRBV27	TRBJ2-1	.	ASSLSGDGKFGEQF
TRBD1	TRBV6-1	TRBJ2-5	.	ASSESGGGQETQY
.	TRBV2	TRBJ2-3	.	ASSEASFNPDTQY
TRBD2	TRBV29-1	TRBJ2-1	few	SVGLAGYNEQF
TRBD1	TRBV7-9	TRBJ2-3	few	ASSPRQGNTDTQY
TRBD1	TRBV3-1	TRBJ2-7	.	ASSPDRGVPYEQY
TRBD1	TRBV4-2	TRBJ1-1	.	ASSQGDRGTEAF
.	TRBV12-3/TRBV12-4	TRBJ1-5	.	ASRWTDSNQPQH
TRBD2	TRBV19	TRBJ2-2	.	ASSSIAAGGNTGELF
TRBD2	TRBV11-1	TRBJ2-3	.	ASSLRRELADTDTQY
TRBD1	TRBV28	TRBJ1-1	.	ASSSNSGGKAAF
.	TRBV3-1	TRBJ2-3	.	ASSHQAGFVTDTQY
.	TRBV7-8	TRBJ2-3	few	ASTPGTSTDTQY
.	TRBV7-2	TRBJ2-3	many	ASSPEAPPDTQY
.	TRBV2	TRBJ1-6	few	ASSDFLSPLH
.	TRBV7-2	TRBJ1-1	.	ASSRNQASEAF
TRBD1	TRBV10-3	TRBJ2-1	.	AIRDSYNEQF